The T cell receptor (beta chain) under discussion was sequenced for a study of OX40 agonist ivuxolimab in advanced cancers. Overall study context: There were three patients with partial responses, one having hepatocellular carcinoma and two cutaneous melanoma. Whole-study findings and limits: Patients with a partial response at 0.1-3.0 mg/kg had among the lowest clonal expansion.

With respect to this clone: Its antigen remains unknown.

Germline V CDR1 and CDR2: MNHEY, SVGAGI. Trimming shortened V by 2 bases and J by 3 bases, and 11 bases separated the two germline ends. The CDR3 is 14 amino acids. Produced via immunoSEQ multiplex PCR; TCRdb's table is partial and in-frame only. In the table there are about 80,000 clones, roughly 84% of which are singletons. The chain recombines TRBV6-5 with TRBJ2-7; D possibly uses TRBD1 or TRBD2 (6 bases each). The TCR sequence derives from an adult with an advanced solid tumor such as melanoma, head and neck, liver or kidney cancer. The sample here was CD4+ or CD8+ T cells sorted from blood, taken in a trial of the OX40 agonist ivuxolimab. This CDR3 reads CASSYQQGGYEQYV. Written as DNA, the CDR3 is TGTGCCAGCAGTTACCAACAGGGAGGCTACGAGCAGTACGTC.